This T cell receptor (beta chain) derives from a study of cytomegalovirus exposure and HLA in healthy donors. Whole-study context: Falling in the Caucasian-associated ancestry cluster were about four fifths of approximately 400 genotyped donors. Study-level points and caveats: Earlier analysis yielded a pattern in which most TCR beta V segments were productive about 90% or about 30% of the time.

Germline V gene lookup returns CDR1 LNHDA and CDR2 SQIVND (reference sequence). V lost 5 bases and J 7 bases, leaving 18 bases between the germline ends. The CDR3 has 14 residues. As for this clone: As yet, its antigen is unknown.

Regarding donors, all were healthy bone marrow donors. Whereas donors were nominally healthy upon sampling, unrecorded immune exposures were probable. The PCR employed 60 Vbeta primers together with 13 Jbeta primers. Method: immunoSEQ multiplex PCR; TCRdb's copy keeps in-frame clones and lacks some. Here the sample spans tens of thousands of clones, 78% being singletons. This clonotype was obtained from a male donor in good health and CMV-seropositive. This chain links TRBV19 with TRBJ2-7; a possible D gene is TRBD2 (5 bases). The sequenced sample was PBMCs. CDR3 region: CASSAGLNPGEQYF. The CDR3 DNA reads TGTGCCAGTAGTGCTGGACTCAACCCGGGGGAGCAGTACTTC.